These 12 T cell receptor beta chains were sequenced from one sample in a study of T cell changes during pregnancy in multiple sclerosis. The protocol was immunoSEQ multiplex PCR, while the TCRdb copy is restricted to in-frame clones and leaves out a portion. The sample yields tens of thousands of clones, around 92% seen once. The material was CD4+ T cells from peripheral blood mononuclear cells, obtained in the third trimester of pregnancy. These TCRs come from a female donor with multiple sclerosis, enrolled in a pregnancy study.

This chain links TRBV7-9 with TRBJ1-5; TRBD1 matches at 7 bases. The CDR3 loop spans 14 amino acids. V shed 4 bases, J shed 2 bases, and the junction held 2 bases outside the gene matches. Germline V lookup: CDR1 SEHNR, CDR2 FQNEAQ (reference sequence). The CDR3 bases are TGTGCCAGCAGCTCCGGGACAGGCAATCAGCCCCAGCATTTT. Protein sequence: CASSSGTGNQPQHF.

The chain has TRBV11-2 and TRBJ2-1, with D possibly TRBD2 on 5 matching bases. The V gene lost 5 bases and the J gene lost 6 bases, with 23 bases spanning the gap. Germline V gene sequence: CDR1 SGHAT, CDR2 FQNNGV. The CDR3 extends over 17 amino acids. This CDR3 is CASSPRRGNSQSNEQFF. The DNA of the CDR3 is TGTGCCAGCAGCCCCCGTAGAGGGAACTCTCAATCCAATGAGCAGTTCTTC.

The chain is built from TRBV27 and TRBJ2-7, with 7 bases identical to TRBD1. The CDR3 extends over 13 amino acids. Unmatched junction bases numbered 4, after V lost 5 bases and J lost 3 bases. CDR1 MNHEY and CDR2 SMNVEV come from the germline V gene (reference sequence). CDR3 protein: CASSQRQGYEQYF. Here the CDR3 DNA reads TGTGCCAGCAGTCAACGACAGGGCTACGAGCAGTACTTC.

The chain links TRBV7-8 to TRBJ1-1, with a possible D match to TRBD1 (6 bases). V was clipped by 5 bases and J by 4 bases, with 14 bases between them. CDR1 and CDR2 from the germline V gene are SGHVS and FQNEAQ. The CDR3 has 14 amino acids. The CDR3 bases are TGTGCCAGCAGCAGAGTCGTAGGGGGCACTGAAGCTTTCTTT. This gives the protein CASSRVVGGTEAFF. The complete variable domain, with remaining parts taken from reference TRBV7-8 and TRBJ1-1, reads GAGVSQSPRYKVAKRGQDVALRCDPISGHVSLFWYQQALGQGPEFLTYFQNEAQLDKSGLPSDRFFAERPEGSVSTLKIQRTQQEDSAVYLCASSRVVGGTEAFFGQGTRLTVV.

The DNA for the CDR3 is TGTGCTAGTGGTTTGCCTAGAGACGGCCTATCGAGAAACACCATATATTTT. Its protein is CASGLPRDGLSRNTIYF. This chain joins TRBV12-5 and TRBJ1-3; D unclear. Trimming shortened V by 2 bases and J by 5 bases, and 19 bases separated the two germline ends. The CDR3 sequence is 17 residues long. Germline-derived CDR1 and CDR2 are LGHNT and FRNRAP.

The chain recombines TRBV11-2 with TRBJ2-7; D is possibly TRBD2 (7 bases). V was cut by 1 base and J by 5 bases, with 21 bases left in between. Looked up from germline, CDR1 is SGHAT and CDR2 is FQNNGV. The CDR3 is 17 residues long. CDR3 sequence (DNA): TGTGCCAGCAGCTTAGTTGGGGGGGCCGCGACTAAGCACGAGCAGTACTTC. Its translation is CASSLVGGAATKHEQYF.

V and J are TRBV6-5 and TRBJ1-6; 7 bases are a match to TRBD1. Germline trimming cut 0 bases from V and 9 bases from J; bases unmatched to any gene: 8. The CDR3 runs to 16 residues. CDR1 and CDR2 (germline): MNHEY, SVGAGI. In DNA, the CDR3 is TGTGCCAGCAGTTACTCGAGGGGGACAGACGGTTCACCCCTCCACTTT. Encoded protein: CASSYSRGTDGSPLHF.

The chain carries TRBV19 and TRBJ1-3; TRBD1 matches 10 bases. This CDR3 has 17 residues. The germline CDR1 and CDR2 sequences are LNHDA and SQIVND (reference sequence). The V segment lost 6 bases and the J segment 1 base; nucleotides outside the gene matches: 9. The CDR3 sequence is CASRPTGGKLSGNTIYF. CDR3 DNA sequence: TGTGCCAGTAGACCGACAGGGGGCAAGCTATCTGGAAACACCATATATTTT.

The CDR3 DNA is TGTGCCAGCGGTTATACAGGCATAAATGAGCAGTTCTTC. Protein sequence: CASGYTGINEQFF. This chain uses TRBV25-1 with TRBJ2-1; TRBD1 is a possible D gene (5 bases). Per the germline V gene, CDR1 is MGHDK and CDR2 is SYGVNS. V lost 8 bases and J 7 bases, leaving 15 bases between the germline ends. The CDR3 is made up of 13 amino acids.

V gene TRBV21-1 combines with J gene TRBJ2-7; TRBD2, the table's D call, lacks a check against the DNA. TRBV21-1 is termed a pseudogene. This CDR3 region has 17 residues. For the CDR3, the DNA is TGTGCCAGCAGTCCCCAGACTGGGGGGTCCTCAACCTACGAGCAGTACTTC. Translated: CASSPQTGGSSTYEQYF.

The rearrangement links TRBV28 to TRBJ2-1; 14 positions agree with TRBD2. V trimming: 5 bases; J trimming: 8 bases; junction bases outside the gene matches: 5. Germline values: CDR1 MDHEN, CDR2 SYDVKM. This CDR3 has 15 residues. CDR3 residues: CASSPGTSGGDEQFF. The CDR3 DNA is TGTGCCAGCAGTCCCGGGACTAGCGGGGGCGATGAGCAGTTCTTC.

The rearrangement joins TRBV7-2 to TRBJ2-6; D is perhaps TRBD2 (6 bases). There are 17 residues in the CDR3. Germline CDR1 and CDR2: SGHTA and FQGNSA. Trimming stripped 5 bases from V and 0 bases from J, with 14 bases between. CDR3: CASSPGRGTSGANVLTF. In nucleotides, the CDR3 is TGTGCCAGCAGCCCAGGACGCGGGACCTCTGGGGCCAACGTCCTGACTTTC.